Detailed here is one T cell receptor beta chain. What it recognizes is unknown. It was with 60 Vbeta and 13 Jbeta primers that the PCR ran. Repertoires were generated with immunoSEQ multiplex PCR, while TCRdb's copy carries only in-frame clones and drops some. The table shows 200,000 or so clones, with 80% to 90% occurring only once. The sample originates from a study of cytomegalovirus exposure and HLA in healthy donors. Whole-study findings and limits: The presence/absence work took it that sequencing depth was about the same across donors. Researchers catalogued approximately 160 TCR beta chains as cytomegalovirus-associated. A likely sequencing artifact accounted for one observed cluster of highly shared sequence variants.

Trimming removed 5 bases from V and 7 bases from J; junction bases left unmatched: 4. Germline V CDR1 and CDR2: SGHVS, FNYEAQ. This CDR3 spans 12 amino acids. Sequencing input: PBMCs. This chain connects TRBV7-6 to TRBJ2-7; 8 nucleotides align to TRBD1. The sequence was obtained from a man aged 30 to 39 in good health and CMV-seronegative. The CDR3 bases are TGTGCCAGCAGCCAGGGGGCTGGGGAGCAGTACTTC. This translates into CASSQGAGEQYF.